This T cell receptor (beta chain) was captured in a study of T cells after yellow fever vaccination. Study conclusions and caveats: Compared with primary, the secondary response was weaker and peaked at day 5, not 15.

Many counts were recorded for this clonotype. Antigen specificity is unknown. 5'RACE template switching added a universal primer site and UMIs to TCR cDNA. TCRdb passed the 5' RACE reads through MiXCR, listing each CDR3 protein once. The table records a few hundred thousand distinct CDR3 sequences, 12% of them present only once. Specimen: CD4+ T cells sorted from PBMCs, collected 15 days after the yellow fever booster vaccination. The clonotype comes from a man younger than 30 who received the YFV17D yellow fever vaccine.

CDR3 sequence (DNA): TGCAGTGCTAGAGTGGGAGGGGGTAACTATGGCTACACCTTC. Translating it yields CSARVGGGNYGYTF. The V call is TRBV20-1, the J call TRBJ1-2, with a weak D call TRBD1 (6 bases). The V gene's germline CDR1 is DFQATT and CDR2 SNEGSKA (reference sequence). The CDR3 is 14 residues long. Trimming took 1 base from V and 1 from J, leaving 10 bases between them.